What follows is one TCR beta chain and its context. The antigen it binds to is not known. Within one base of it there is no much larger clone, and no base qualities were kept. Reading the germline V gene (reference sequence) gives CDR1 LNHDA and CDR2 SQIVND. After removal of 6 bases from V and 4 bases from J, the junction retains 7 bases not matched to a gene. From cysteine to phenylalanine, the CDR3 is 15 amino acids long. The retained sequence is limited to the CDR3, 45 bases, with the frame set at the first base. Library generation was performed with the immunoSEQ multiplex PCR assay. In most patients, genomic DNA was isolated using the Qiagen DNeasy Blood and Tissue Kit and sent frozen to Adaptive Biotechnologies for TCR sequencing. Adaptive Biotechnologies carried out high-throughput TCR-beta CDR3 sequencing of genomic DNA for most patients. Per the authors' processing: Adaptive's ImmunoSEQ software supplied the TCR sequencing data for about 18 patients, while MiXCR and VDJtools were used to process a few other patients. To correct CD4 versus CD8 sorting errors, any sequence found in both subsets at a frequency ratio below 5:1 was removed. CDR3 nucleotide sequences shared between donor and recipient were removed because the origin of such sequences could not be assigned. To be classed as alloreactive, a clone needed at least 2-fold expansion over unstimulated cells and a minimum CFSE-low frequency of 0.002% (template counts) or 0.001% (read counts). Clones were considered mappable if detected in sequenced pre-transplant spleen, lymph node, or MLR CFSE-low populations of the donor or recipient. Cumulative frequency of alloreactive clones was calculated as a percentage of all sequences weighted by copy number. TCRdb stores this immuneACCESS table with in-frame sequences only. Part of the clones is absent; in the studies checked, under half of the shortfall reflects unresolved V genes, and no reason is known for the rest. The V and J calls and clone size were taken over from that table, and D and trimming were inferred from the DNA. This sample has about 82,000 clones in its table, and 91% of those were observed once. The ten largest clones capture 0.1% of the sample.

The time point label, as the study defines it: cells obtained before transplantation from donor or recipient. CD3+CD4+ and CD3+CD8+ populations were FACS-sorted from unstimulated pre-transplant donor and recipient cells taken from spleen or lymph nodes. This sample is part of a study of graft-versus-host responses after intestinal transplantation listed by TCRdb under 2021. For the study in its entirety: The transplants that recipients received were multivisceral, liver-intestinal, or isolated intestinal. After intestinal transplantation, graft-versus-host and host-versus-graft alloreactive T cell clones were followed in the graft, circulation and bone marrow using bulk TCR-beta CDR3 sequencing. Donor T cell macrochimerism was defined as a peak of at least 4% donor T cells among recipient peripheral blood mononuclear cells. To identify alloreactive clones, pre-transplant mixed lymphocyte reaction products were sequenced and then compared with unstimulated pre-transplant donor and recipient T cells. Of the roughly 26 intestinal transplant recipients enrolled in the cohort, one of whom was a retransplant, a few patients without pretransplant specimens were excluded. Rather than being sequenced by the commercial service, samples from three later patients were sequenced in-house on an Illumina MiSeq and processed with MiXCR. Every recipient was given anti-thymocyte globulin induction, followed by around three years of maintenance tacrolimus and steroids. What the study reported, not specific to this receptor: GvH clones were detected in recipient bone marrow, and some of these GvH clones were observed earlier in ileal mucosa or blood, consistent with an intestinal mucosal origin. Conclusions were limited by the relatively low number and heterogeneity of intestinal transplant patients. Early after transplant, declines in HvG clones were associated with peak levels of circulating GvH clones. Patients with donor T cell macrochimerism had high GvH to HvG T cell clonal ratios in their allografts.

This specimen was unstimulated CD4+ T cells sorted from spleen or lymph node cells, taken before intestinal transplant. This clonotype was obtained from a human donor who received an intestinal transplant. The sequence links TRBV19 to TRBJ2-7; 12 bases in between match TRBD1. The CDR3 in this case is CASSQPGQGAYEQYF. The DNA sequence is TGTGCCAGTAGCCAACCGGGACAGGGGGCATACGAGCAGTACTTC.